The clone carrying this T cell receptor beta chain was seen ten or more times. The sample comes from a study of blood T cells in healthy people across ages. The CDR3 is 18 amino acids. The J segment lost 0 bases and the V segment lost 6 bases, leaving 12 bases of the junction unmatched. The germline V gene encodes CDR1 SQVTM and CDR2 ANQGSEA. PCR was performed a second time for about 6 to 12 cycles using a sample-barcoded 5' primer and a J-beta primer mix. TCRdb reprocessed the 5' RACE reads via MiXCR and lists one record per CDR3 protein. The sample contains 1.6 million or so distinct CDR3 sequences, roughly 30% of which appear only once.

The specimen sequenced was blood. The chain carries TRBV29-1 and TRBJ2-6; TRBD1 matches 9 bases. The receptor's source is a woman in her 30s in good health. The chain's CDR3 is CSVLSRDRVLSGANVLTF. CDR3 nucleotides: TGCAGCGTACTTTCCCGGGACAGGGTTCTCTCTGGGGCCAACGTCCTGACTTTC.